These T cell receptor beta chains were read from a single sample in a study of T-cell memory formation after mild COVID-19. TCRdb re-called the 5' RACE reads with MiXCR, one entry per CDR3 protein. Among about 150,000 distinct CDR3 sequences, about 14% were seen once, and the ten largest hold 13% to 15%. Sample: PBMCs or a T cell subset sorted from them (not recorded which). Source of these receptors: an adult woman who had mild COVID-19 (a few samples of this study predate the infection). Cell type and time point are not known. Both conserved end residues are part of each CDR3. Each record gives: CDR3 protein, CDR3 DNA, D gene, J gene, V gene, clone size. A D gene is named only where the DNA matches it firmly. Part of the rows lack a size; the others show once, few, many or a class for expanded clones.

CSARTGGPNTEAFF TGCAGTGCTAGGACAGGGGGCCCGAACACTGAAGCTTTCTTT TRBD1 TRBJ1-1 TRBV20-1 NA
CASSETGAQGSFNQPQHF TGTGCCAGCAGCGAAACGGGGGCCCAGGGTTCCTTCAATCAGCCCCAGCATTTT NA TRBJ1-5 TRBV14 NA
CASSHPSGQGYTEAFF TGCGCCAGCAGCCACCCCTCGGGACAGGGCTACACTGAAGCTTTCTTT TRBD1 TRBJ1-1 TRBV5-1 few
CASSPYGQIYEQYF TGTGCCAGCAGCCCTTACGGACAGATCTACGAGCAGTACTTC NA TRBJ2-7 TRBV7-9 NA
CASRLGRGEQFF TGTGCCAGCAGGTTGGGCCGGGGTGAGCAGTTCTTC NA TRBJ2-1 TRBV6-5 NA
CASSYGTGVNEQFF TGTGCCAGCAGCTACGGGACAGGGGTAAATGAGCAGTTCTTC TRBD1 TRBJ2-1 TRBV5-6 NA
CSAEHGSYEQYF TGCAGCGCAGAGCACGGCTCCTACGAGCAGTACTTC NA TRBJ2-7 TRBV29-1 few
CAISESDLRDEQYF TGTGCCATCAGTGAGTCTGACCTGCGTGACGAGCAGTACTTC NA TRBJ2-7 TRBV10-3 NA
CASSLVFGRASYNEQFF TGTGCCAGCAGCTTAGTCTTCGGGAGGGCGTCCTACAATGAGCAGTTCTTC TRBD2 TRBJ2-1 TRBV7-9 few
CASSPTGGTEAFF TGTGCCAGCTCACCGACGGGGGGCACTGAAGCTTTCTTT NA TRBJ1-1 TRBV18 few
CSARVWEGYEEQYF TGCAGTGCTAGGGTGTGGGAGGGCTACGAAGAGCAGTACTTC TRBD2 TRBJ2-7 TRBV20-1 NA
CATSAQDTQYF TGTGCCACCAGTGCCCAGGATACGCAGTATTTT NA TRBJ2-3 TRBV24-1 NA
CASSPGGAKTQYF TGTGCCAGCAGTCCGGGGGGCGCGAAGACCCAGTACTTC NA TRBJ2-5 TRBV12-3/TRBV12-4 NA
CASSFNDRGGRDEQYF TGTGCCAGCAGCTTCAATGACAGGGGAGGGCGGGACGAGCAGTACTTC NA TRBJ2-7 TRBV13 few
CASSTRDADEKLFF TGCGCCAGCAGCACGAGGGACGCTGATGAAAAACTGTTTTTT NA TRBJ1-4 TRBV4-1 NA
CASSPSGAQETQYF TGTGCCAGCAGCCCTAGCGGGGCTCAAGAGACCCAGTACTTC TRBD2 TRBJ2-5 TRBV9 few
CASSKGANNYGYTF TGTGCCAGCTCCAAAGGGGCTAATAACTATGGCTACACCTTC NA TRBJ1-2 TRBV18 NA
CATSFAGELFF TGTGCCACCAGTTTCGCCGGGGAGCTGTTTTTT NA TRBJ2-2 TRBV24-1 NA
CSARVTSGRGFKNIQYF TGCAGTGCTAGAGTGACTAGCGGGAGAGGATTCAAAAACATTCAGTACTTC TRBD2 TRBJ2-4 TRBV20-1 NA
CATSGGPHEQYF TGTGCCACCAGTGGGGGGCCCCACGAGCAGTACTTC NA TRBJ2-7 TRBV24-1 NA
CASSLGSSAGTVETQYF TGTGCCAGTAGTTTGGGTTCTAGCGCGGGCACGGTAGAGACCCAGTACTTC NA TRBJ2-5 TRBV19 NA
CSVRPSFGTVGRETQYF TGCAGCGTCCGCCCTTCATTTGGGACAGTGGGCAGAGAGACCCAGTACTTC TRBD1 TRBJ2-5 TRBV29-1 NA
CASSSGLVYEQYF TGTGCCAGCAGTTCGGGACTAGTTTACGAGCAGTACTTC TRBD2 TRBJ2-7 TRBV27 NA
CASSQTGTAYNEQFF TGCGCCAGCAGCCAGACCGGGACCGCTTACAATGAGCAGTTCTTC NA TRBJ2-1 TRBV5-1 many
CSARDRRGSIGNTIYF TGCAGTGCTAGAGATCGTCGGGGGTCGATCGGAAACACCATATATTTT NA TRBJ1-3 TRBV20-1 NA
CASRSTSGNEQFF TGTGCCAGCAGGTCGACTAGCGGCAATGAGCAGTTCTTC TRBD2 TRBJ2-1 TRBV4-2 few
CASSLPSESYNEQFF TGTGCCAGCAGTCTACCTAGTGAGTCCTACAATGAGCAGTTCTTC NA TRBJ2-1 TRBV12-3/TRBV12-4 NA
CASSNSTGSNQPQHF TGTGCCAGCAGTAACTCGACAGGTAGCAATCAGCCCCAGCATTTT NA TRBJ1-5 TRBV6-6 NA
CASTLSGRVNEQFF TGCGCCAGCACCCTAAGCGGGAGGGTTAATGAGCAGTTCTTC TRBD2 TRBJ2-1 TRBV5-1 many
CASSQDLGGSAFF TGTGCCAGCAGCCAAGATCTTGGGGGCTCGGCTTTCTTT NA TRBJ1-1 TRBV14 NA
CASSPSRVSGANVLTF TGTGCCAGCAGCCCCAGTCGAGTCTCTGGGGCCAACGTCCTGACTTTC NA TRBJ2-6 TRBV7-3 NA
CASSEPSWASPNEQFF TGTGCCAGCAGTGAACCTTCTTGGGCTTCCCCCAATGAGCAGTTCTTC NA TRBJ2-1 TRBV2 NA
CARPPGPKYGYTF TGTGCCAGGCCCCCTGGACCCAAATATGGCTACACCTTC NA TRBJ1-2 TRBV7-2 NA
CASSQRGDTEAFF TGTGCCAGCAGCCAAAGGGGGGACACTGAAGCTTTCTTT NA TRBJ1-1 TRBV2 few
CASSLAAGRYYEQYF TGTGCCAGCAGCTTAGCAGCGGGACGGTACTACGAGCAGTACTTC TRBD2 TRBJ2-7 TRBV7-6 NA
CASSSGILGSYEQYF TGTGCCAGTTCTTCTGGCATTCTTGGGTCCTACGAGCAGTACTTC NA TRBJ2-7 TRBV19 few
CASSLVYEQYF TGTGCCAGCAGCTTAGTTTACGAGCAGTACTTC NA TRBJ2-7 TRBV7-9 many
CASSPPGRQETQYF TGTGCCAGCAGCCCCCCCGGGAGACAAGAGACCCAGTACTTC NA TRBJ2-5 TRBV7-9 many
CASSLAVTANQPQHF TGTGCCAGCAGCTTAGCGGTAACGGCAAATCAGCCCCAGCATTTT NA TRBJ1-5 TRBV7-8 NA
CASSRERDPLEQYF TGTGCCAGCAGCCGGGAGCGGGATCCCCTCGAGCAGTACTTC TRBD2 TRBJ2-7 TRBV27 NA
CASSVGGVWTEAFF TGTGCCAGCAGTGTCGGTGGAGTTTGGACTGAAGCTTTCTTT NA TRBJ1-1 TRBV6-1 NA
CASSPLAGDTEAFF TGTGCCAGCTCACCACTGGCAGGGGACACTGAAGCTTTCTTT NA TRBJ1-1 TRBV18 few
CASSSDRREDSYEQYF TGTGCCAGCAGTTCTGATCGGCGGGAGGACTCCTACGAGCAGTACTTC TRBD2 TRBJ2-7 TRBV12-3/TRBV12-4 few
CSVAPTGARETQYF TGCAGCGTTGCCCCGACAGGGGCCCGGGAGACCCAGTACTTC TRBD1 TRBJ2-5 TRBV29-1 NA
CASSCRGSVRLVLGTDTQYF TGTGCCAGCAGCTGCAGAGGTTCGGTACGTCTGGTCCTAGGCACAGATACGCAGTATTTT NA TRBJ2-3 TRBV7-9 few
CASTLAGASYNEQFF TGTGCCAGCACTTTAGCGGGGGCGTCCTACAATGAGCAGTTCTTC TRBD2 TRBJ2-1 TRBV12-3/TRBV12-4 many
CASRVQGSGTDTQYF TGTGCCAGCAGGGTACAGGGGAGTGGCACAGATACGCAGTATTTT TRBD1 TRBJ2-3 TRBV6-6 NA
CASNQGAQETQYF TGTGCCAGCAATCAGGGGGCACAAGAGACCCAGTACTTC TRBD1 TRBJ2-5 TRBV2 NA